This TCR beta chain was found in a study of breast tumors, draining lymph nodes, adjacent tissues. The lymph nodes were axillary draining lymph nodes from breast cancer patients. TCRdb independently ran MiXCR on the multiplex PCR reads; one entry per CDR3 protein. The sample lists fewer than 250,000 distinct CDR3 sequences, about 32% occurring once. This clonotype came up many times. Antigen: not known. Broader study findings: Tumor TCR diversity was below lymph nodes but above nontumor tissue. Most tumor T cells seemingly derive from lymph node, then expand in tumor. Compared with basal-like, luminal-like tumors shared significantly more repertoire with nontumor tissue. Data only fit, rather than demonstrated, lymph node origin of most tumor T cells.

This CDR3 contains 16 residues. The germline V gene has CDR1 GTSNPN and CDR2 SVGIG (reference sequence). The V end lost 3 bases, the J end lost 2 bases, and 17 bases lay between the germline ends. The chain recombines TRBV30 with TRBJ2-1; D may match TRBD1 or TRBD2 (5 bases each). The clonotype comes from a female donor with breast cancer. Some clones in this sample may be carry-over from other donors' samples. The sample consisted of axillary lymph node tissue. CDR3 DNA sequence: TGTGCCTGGAGCCCAACCGGGACGAACCCCTACAATGAGCAGTTCTTC. This encodes CAWSPTGTNPYNEQFF.